Listed here are 19 T cell receptor beta chains from one sample, sequenced in a study of post-analysis software for immune sequencing data. Study findings and constraints: In patients, TRBV5-6, TRBV5-1 and TRBV20-1 belonged to roughly 5 TRBV segments found more frequently than in controls.

Unique molecular identifiers were carried by the TCR beta cDNA libraries. TCRdb re-called the PCR reads through MiXCR, storing one row per CDR3 protein. The data contain more than 450,000 distinct CDR3 sequences, 30% to 40% of them singletons. Their target antigens are unknown. What was sequenced was blood. Receptors were obtained from a girl aged 2-17 years with multiple sclerosis.

The CDR3 sequence: CASSTRGSYNSPLHF. The CDR3 DNA follows: TGTGCCAGCAGTACCAGGGGCTCCTATAATTCACCCCTCCACTTT. The gene calls are TRBV9 and TRBJ1-6; tentative D call: TRBD1 (6 bases). This CDR3 is 15 amino acids long. Germline V gene sequence: CDR1 SGDLS, CDR2 YYNGEE. V was cut by 5 bases and J by 0 bases, with 9 bases left in between.

This clonotype was seen more than once but under ten times. The V and J genes are TRBV2 and TRBJ1-2; weak D call: TRBD1 (5 bases). Germline CDR1 is SNHLY and CDR2 is FYNNEI. Trimming took 5 bases from V and 4 from J, leaving 14 bases between them. The CDR3 has 14 amino acids. The CDR3, as DNA: TGTGCCAGCAGTCTGATCAGGGATGGCTATGGCTACACCTTC. Translated, it gives CASSLIRDGYGYTF. Looking up the rest from reference TRBV2 and TRBJ1-2 gives the full variable domain: EPEVTQTPSHQVTQMGQEVILRCVPISNHLYFYWYRQILGQKVEFLVSFYNNEISEKSEIFDDQFSVERPDGSNFTLKIRSTKLEDSAMYFCASSLIRDGYGYTFGSGTRLTVV.

This chain connects TRBV6-5 to TRBJ1-1; a possible D gene is TRBD1 (5 bases). This CDR3 region has 14 residues. Between the trimmed V and J ends, which lost 6 bases and 2 bases, there was a span of 13 bases. Germline CDR1 and CDR2: MNHEY and SVGAGI. CDR3 residues: CASSGGPLNTEAFF. CDR3 in DNA: TGTGCCAGCAGCGGGGGACCCCTTAACACTGAAGCTTTCTTT.

The CDR3 loop reads CASSEAKGSGGYTF. Here the CDR3 DNA reads TGTGCCAGCAGTGAAGCAAAGGGATCAGGTGGCTACACCTTC. V gene TRBV2 combines with J gene TRBJ1-2; D not resolved. Looked up from germline, CDR1 is SNHLY and CDR2 is FYNNEI. There are 14 residues in the CDR3. Deletions cut 0 bases from V and 7 bases from J, with 12 bases between.

This clonotype has a handful of counts. This chain connects TRBV6-1 to TRBJ1-5; no clear D gene. The CDR3 sequence is 14 residues long. The ends were cut back, 3 bases at V and 4 bases at J, with 10 bases in the middle. Germline CDR1 MNHNS, CDR2 SASEGT. CDR3 sequence (DNA): TGTGCCAGCAGTGAGGGCCACGAAAATCAGCCCCAGCATTTT. The encoded protein is CASSEGHENQPQHF.

There are a few counts of this clonotype. The chain has TRBV20-1 and TRBJ1-6; 10 bases line up with TRBD1. Trimming removed 3 bases from V and 0 bases from J; junction bases left unmatched: 2. The CDR3 extends over 16 amino acids. The germline V gene has CDR1 DFQATT and CDR2 SNEGSKA (reference sequence). The CDR3 spells CSARGQGSSYNSPLHF. The CDR3 region has the DNA TGCAGTGCTAGGGGACAGGGGAGCTCCTATAATTCACCCCTCCACTTT.

The gene calls are TRBV7-9 and TRBJ2-3, with unresolved D. Deletions cut 8 bases from V and 4 bases from J, with 13 bases between. This CDR3 is built from 13 residues. Germline lookup yields CDR1 SEHNR and CDR2 FQNEAQ (reference sequence). CDR3 residues: CASSGDGADTQYF. CDR3 DNA sequence: TGTGCCAGCTCCGGAGATGGGGCAGATACGCAGTATTTT.

This clonotype was seen a handful of times. The genes are TRBV12-3 or TRBV12-4 and TRBJ2-7; tentative D call: TRBD1 (5 bases). Trimming left V 2 bases short and J 5 bases short, with 10 bases between. This CDR3 spans 13 amino acids. This CDR3 reads CASSLRQGDEQYF. CDR3 DNA: TGTGCCAGCAGTTTACGACAAGGGGACGAGCAGTACTTC.

V gene TRBV5-1 combines with J gene TRBJ2-4; TRBD2 matches at 8 bases. The CDR3 runs to 15 residues. Trimming at V came to 2 bases and at J to 7 bases, leaving 8 bases not matched to a gene. Germline V lookup: CDR1 SGHRS, CDR2 YFSETQ. This CDR3 reads CASSFRSGSLNIQYF. CDR3 in DNA: TGCGCCAGCAGCTTCAGGAGCGGGAGTTTGAACATTCAGTACTTC.

The genes are TRBV23-1 and TRBJ1-2, with TRBD1 as a possible D gene (6 bases). TRBV23-1 is filed as an ORF, its function uncertain. The V end was cut by 4 bases, the J end by 7 bases, with 28 bases between. There are 18 residues in the CDR3. This CDR3 reads CASSLLTRWGSQGCGYTF. The CDR3 nucleotides read TGCGCCAGCAGTCTCCTAACCCGGTGGGGCTCACAGGGTTGTGGCTACACCTTC.

This clonotype was recorded many times. This chain links TRBV7-2 with TRBJ2-3; D tentatively reads TRBD1 or TRBD2 (5 bases each). Germline CDR1 reads SGHTA; CDR2 reads FQGNSA. Trimming took off 4 bases at V and 3 bases at J, with 20 bases between the two ends. The CDR3 extends over 17 amino acids. The CDR3 sequence is CASSWDQTRIMTDTQYF. CDR3 bases: TGTGCCAGCAGCTGGGACCAAACTAGAATAATGACAGATACGCAGTATTTT.

This clonotype was counted between two and nine times. This rearrangement joins TRBV28 to TRBJ1-6; no clear D. This CDR3 comprises 13 residues. Trimming pared 2 bases from V and 7 bases from J, leaving 6 bases between. Germline V gives CDR1 MDHEN, CDR2 SYDVKM. The CDR3 DNA reads TGTGCCAGCAGTTTAGGCACAAATTCACCCCTCCACTTT. This codes for CASSLGTNSPLHF.

The rearrangement links TRBV7-8 to TRBJ2-1; D is undetermined. This CDR3 comprises 12 residues. Between the trimmed V and J ends, which lost 2 bases and 4 bases, there was a span of 3 bases. The germline V gene has CDR1 SGHVS and CDR2 FQNEAQ. CDR3 residues: CASSLWYNEQFF. In DNA form, the CDR3 reads TGTGCCAGCAGCTTATGGTACAATGAGCAGTTCTTC.

The chain is built from TRBV24-1 and TRBJ1-2; no clear D. The V gene's germline CDR1 is KGHDR and CDR2 SFDVKD. The germline V and J ends were trimmed by 3 bases and 1 base, with 5 bases remaining between them. There are 13 residues in the CDR3. Here the CDR3 reads CATSDPYNYGYTF. The CDR3, as DNA: TGTGCCACCAGTGATCCCTATAACTATGGCTACACCTTC.

Only a few counts were recorded for this clonotype. In DNA, the CDR3 is TGCGCCAGCAGCCAACCGGCTAGGGGGACTAGTAAGGATACGCAGTATTTT. Translation: CASSQPARGTSKDTQYF. The gene calls are TRBV4-1 and TRBJ2-3, with 8 bases lining up with TRBD2. This CDR3 has 17 amino acids. The V segment lost 2 bases and the J segment 6 bases; nucleotides outside the gene matches: 13. Germline V lookup: CDR1 MGHRA, CDR2 YSYEKL.

This sequence joins TRBV20-1 and TRBJ2-1, with a tentative D call TRBD1 (5 bases). Trimming pared 4 bases from V and 10 bases from J, leaving 14 bases between. The CDR3 has 12 residues. CDR1 is DFQATT and CDR2 is SNEGSKA in the germline V gene (reference sequence). The CDR3 loop is CSATRQGREQFF. The DNA of the CDR3 is TGCAGTGCTACCCGTCAGGGAAGGGAGCAGTTCTTC.

The gene calls are TRBV20-1 and TRBJ1-5; D might be TRBD1 (5 bases). V lost 6 bases, J lost 7 bases, and 22 bases lay in between. The V gene's germline CDR1 is DFQATT and CDR2 SNEGSKA (reference sequence). This CDR3 has 15 amino acids. The CDR3 DNA reads TGCAGTGCCACGGACATCGGGACCACTTTGCAGCCCCAGCATTTT. It yields the protein CSATDIGTTLQPQHF.

The chain links TRBV13 to TRBJ1-5; TRBD1 is a possible D gene (5 bases). Trimming cost V 5 bases and J 8 bases, with 16 bases left between them. This CDR3 has 14 residues. Germline V gene data show CDR1 as PRHDT and CDR2 as FYEKMQ (reference sequence). Here the CDR3 DNA reads TGTGCCAGCAGCACGCGGGACGGTTCGGAGCCCCAGCATTTT. It encodes CASSTRDGSEPQHF.

A few counts support this clonotype. This rearrangement joins TRBV18 to TRBJ1-2, with D possibly TRBD1 on 5 matching bases. Germline assignment: CDR1 KGHSH and CDR2 LQKENI. The CDR3 sequence is 16 residues long. V was shortened by 6 bases and J by 7 bases, with 24 bases between the two germline ends. Here the CDR3 reads CASSGSGTTEGGGYTF. Written as DNA, the CDR3 is TGTGCCAGCTCGGGATCCGGGACCACAGAGGGTGGTGGCTACACCTTC.